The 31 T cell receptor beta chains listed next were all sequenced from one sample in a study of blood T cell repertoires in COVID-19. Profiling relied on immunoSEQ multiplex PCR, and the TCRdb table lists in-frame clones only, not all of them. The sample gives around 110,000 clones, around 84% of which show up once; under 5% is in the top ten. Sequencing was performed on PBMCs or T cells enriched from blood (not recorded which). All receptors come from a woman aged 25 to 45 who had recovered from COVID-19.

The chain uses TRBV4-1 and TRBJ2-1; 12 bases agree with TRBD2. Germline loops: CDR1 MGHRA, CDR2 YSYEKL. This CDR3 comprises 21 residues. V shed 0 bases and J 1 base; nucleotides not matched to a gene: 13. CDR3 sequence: CASSQEVGLAGGRGSYNEQFF. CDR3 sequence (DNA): TGCGCCAGCAGCCAAGAAGTAGGTCTAGCGGGAGGGAGGGGATCCTACAATGAGCAGTTCTTC.

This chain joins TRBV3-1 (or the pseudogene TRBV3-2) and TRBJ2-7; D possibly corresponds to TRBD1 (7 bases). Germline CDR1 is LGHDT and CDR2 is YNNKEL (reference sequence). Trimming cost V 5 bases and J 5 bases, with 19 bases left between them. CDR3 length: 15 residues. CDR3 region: CASSKRQGGGDEQYF. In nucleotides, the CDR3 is TGTGCCAGCAGCAAAAGACAGGGAGGCGGGGACGAGCAGTACTTC.

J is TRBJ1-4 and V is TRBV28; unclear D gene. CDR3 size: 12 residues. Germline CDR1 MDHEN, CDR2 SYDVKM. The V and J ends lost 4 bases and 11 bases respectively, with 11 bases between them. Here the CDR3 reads CASSYIVGKLFF. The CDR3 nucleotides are TGTGCCAGCAGTTACATAGTCGGGAAACTGTTTTTT.

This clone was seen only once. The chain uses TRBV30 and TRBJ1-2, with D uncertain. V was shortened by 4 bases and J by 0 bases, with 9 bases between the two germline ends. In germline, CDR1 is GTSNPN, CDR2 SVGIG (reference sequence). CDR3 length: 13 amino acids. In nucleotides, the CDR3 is TGTGCCTGGACGAACACAGCTAACTATGGCTACACCTTC. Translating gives CAWTNTANYGYTF.

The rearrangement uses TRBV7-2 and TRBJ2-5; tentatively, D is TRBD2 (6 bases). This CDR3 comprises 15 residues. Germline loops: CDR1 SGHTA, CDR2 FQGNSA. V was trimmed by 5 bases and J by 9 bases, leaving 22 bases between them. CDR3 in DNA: TGTGCCAGCAGCAACCTAAGGACCCAGCGGGCGTCCCAGTACTTC. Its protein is CASSNLRTQRASQYF.

CDR3 region: CASSPDRGGYGYTF. CDR3 DNA sequence: TGTGCCAGCAGCCCAGACAGGGGGGGCTATGGCTACACCTTC. The rearrangement links TRBV27 to TRBJ1-2, with 9 bases lining up with TRBD1. With V trimmed by 6 bases and J by 4 bases, 6 bases remained unmatched. This CDR3 is built from 14 residues. CDR1 MNHEY and CDR2 SMNVEV come from the germline V gene (reference sequence).

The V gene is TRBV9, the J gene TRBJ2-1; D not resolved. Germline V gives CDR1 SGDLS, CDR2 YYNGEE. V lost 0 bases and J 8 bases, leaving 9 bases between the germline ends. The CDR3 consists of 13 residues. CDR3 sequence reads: CASSVASPDEQFF. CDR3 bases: TGTGCCAGCAGCGTAGCAAGCCCGGATGAGCAGTTCTTC. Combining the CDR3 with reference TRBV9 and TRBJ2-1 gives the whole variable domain DSGVTQTPKHLITATGQRVTLRCSPRSGDLSVYWYQQSLDQGLQFLIQYYNGEERAKGNILERFSAQQFPDLHSELNLSSLELGDSALYFCASSVASPDEQFFGPGTRLTVL.

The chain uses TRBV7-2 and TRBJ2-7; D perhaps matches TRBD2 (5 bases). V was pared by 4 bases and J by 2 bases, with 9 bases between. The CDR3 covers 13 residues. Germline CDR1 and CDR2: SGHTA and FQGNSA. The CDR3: CASSSSGTYEQYF. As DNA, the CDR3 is TGTGCCAGCAGCTCCTCCGGGACCTACGAGCAGTACTTC.

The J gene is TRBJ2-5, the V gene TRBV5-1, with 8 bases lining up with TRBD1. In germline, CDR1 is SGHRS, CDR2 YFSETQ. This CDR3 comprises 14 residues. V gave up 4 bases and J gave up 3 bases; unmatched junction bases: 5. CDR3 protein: CASSPRQGKETQYF. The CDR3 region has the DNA TGCGCCAGCAGCCCGAGACAGGGGAAAGAGACCCAGTACTTC.

The CDR3 nucleotides read TGTGCCAGCAGCTTAGTCTTCGGGACAGGGGGCTACAATGAGCAGTTCTTC. Its protein is CASSLVFGTGGYNEQFF. The chain uses TRBV11-3 and TRBJ2-1, with 11 positions matching TRBD1. Germline loops: CDR1 SGHNT, CDR2 YENEEA. V was pared by 1 base and J by 3 bases, with 5 bases of the junction left unmatched. The CDR3 runs 17 residues.

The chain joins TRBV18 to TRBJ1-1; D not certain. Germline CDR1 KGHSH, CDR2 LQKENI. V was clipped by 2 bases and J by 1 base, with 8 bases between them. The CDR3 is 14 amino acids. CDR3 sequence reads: CASSPTNGNTEAFF. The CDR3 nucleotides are TGTGCCAGCTCACCAACGAACGGGAACACTGAAGCTTTCTTT.

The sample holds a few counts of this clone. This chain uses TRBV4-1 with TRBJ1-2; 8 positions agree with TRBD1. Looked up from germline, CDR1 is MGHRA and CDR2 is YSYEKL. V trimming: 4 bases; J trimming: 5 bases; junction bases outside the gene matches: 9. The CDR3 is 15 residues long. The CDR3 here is CASSPGQGEGYGYTF. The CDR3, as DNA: TGCGCCAGCAGCCCCGGACAGGGAGAAGGATATGGCTACACCTTC.

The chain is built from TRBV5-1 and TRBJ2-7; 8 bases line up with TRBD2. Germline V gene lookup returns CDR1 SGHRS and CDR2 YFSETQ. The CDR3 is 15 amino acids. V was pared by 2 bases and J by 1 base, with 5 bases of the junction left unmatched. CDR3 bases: TGCGCCAGCAGCTTTACGACTAGCGCTTCCTACGAGCAGTACTTC. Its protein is CASSFTTSASYEQYF.

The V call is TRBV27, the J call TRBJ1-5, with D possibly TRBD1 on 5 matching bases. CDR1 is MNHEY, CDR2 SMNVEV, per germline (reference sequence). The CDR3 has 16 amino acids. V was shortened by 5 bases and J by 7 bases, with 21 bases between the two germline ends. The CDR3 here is CASSPSTTARAQPQHF. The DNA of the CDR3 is TGTGCCAGCAGTCCCTCAACGACAGCCCGGGCCCAGCCCCAGCATTTT.

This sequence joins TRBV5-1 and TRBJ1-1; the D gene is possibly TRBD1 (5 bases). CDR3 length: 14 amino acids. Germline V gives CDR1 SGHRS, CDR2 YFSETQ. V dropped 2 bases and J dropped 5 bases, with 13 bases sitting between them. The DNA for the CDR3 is TGCGCCAGCAGCTTCTTAGGGGAAGGGACTGAAGCTTTCTTT. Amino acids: CASSFLGEGTEAFF.

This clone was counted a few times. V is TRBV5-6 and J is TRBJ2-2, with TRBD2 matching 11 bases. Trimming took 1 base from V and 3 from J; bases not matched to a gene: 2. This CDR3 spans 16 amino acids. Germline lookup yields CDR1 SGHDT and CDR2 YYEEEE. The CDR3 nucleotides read TGTGCCAGCAGCTTGCGGGGACTAGCGGACACCGGGGAGCTGTTTTTT. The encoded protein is CASSLRGLADTGELFF. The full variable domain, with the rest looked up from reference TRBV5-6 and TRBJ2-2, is DAGVTQSPTHLIKTRGQQVTLRCSPKSGHDTVSWYQQALGQGPQFIFQYYEEEERQRGNFPDRFSGHQFPNYSSELNVNALLLGDSALYLCASSLRGLADTGELFFGEGSRLTVL.

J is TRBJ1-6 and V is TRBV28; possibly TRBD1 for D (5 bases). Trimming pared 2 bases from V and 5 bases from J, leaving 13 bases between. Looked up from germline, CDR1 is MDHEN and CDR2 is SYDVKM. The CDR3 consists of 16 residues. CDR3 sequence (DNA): TGTGCCAGCAGTTTAGCGGGGGAAGAGCATAATTCACCCCTCCACTTT. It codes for CASSLAGEEHNSPLHF.

CDR3 coding DNA: TGCGCCAGCAGCCGTAGTACGGGTTCGGGGACTGAAGCTTTCTTT. Encoded protein: CASSRSTGSGTEAFF. The rearrangement joins TRBV5-1 to TRBJ1-1; D uncertain. Germline V gives CDR1 SGHRS, CDR2 YFSETQ. Trimming removed 4 bases from V and 5 bases from J, with 18 bases in between. CDR3 length: 15 residues.

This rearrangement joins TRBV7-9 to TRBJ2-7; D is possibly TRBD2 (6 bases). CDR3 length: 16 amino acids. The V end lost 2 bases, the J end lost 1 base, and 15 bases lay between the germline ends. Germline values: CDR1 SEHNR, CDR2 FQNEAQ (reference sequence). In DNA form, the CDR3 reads TGTGCCAGCAGCTTATTTCGGGGGAGAATTTCCTACGAGCAGTACTTC. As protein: CASSLFRGRISYEQYF.

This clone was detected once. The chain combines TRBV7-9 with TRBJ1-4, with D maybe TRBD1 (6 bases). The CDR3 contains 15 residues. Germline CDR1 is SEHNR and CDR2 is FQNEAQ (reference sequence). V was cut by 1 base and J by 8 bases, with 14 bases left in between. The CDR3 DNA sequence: TGTGCCAGCAGCTTAGGTAACAGGGCTGAGGAAAAACTGTTTTTT. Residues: CASSLGNRAEEKLFF. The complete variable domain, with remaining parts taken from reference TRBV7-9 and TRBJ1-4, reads DTGVSQNPRHKITKRGQNVTFRCDPISEHNRLYWYRQTLGQGPEFLTYFQNEAQLEKSRLLSDRFSAERPKGSFSTLEIQRTEQGDSAMYLCASSLGNRAEEKLFFGSGTQLSVL.

The CDR3 spells CAISEPGTSGTGELFF. The DNA for the CDR3 is TGTGCCATCAGTGAGCCCGGGACTAGCGGAACCGGGGAGCTGTTTTTT. The chain links TRBV10-3 to TRBJ2-2, with 11 nucleotides matching TRBD2. With 2 bases clipped from V and 5 bases from J, the junction kept 4 bases outside the gene matches. Germline-derived CDR1 and CDR2 are ENHRY and SYGVKD. This CDR3 comprises 16 residues.

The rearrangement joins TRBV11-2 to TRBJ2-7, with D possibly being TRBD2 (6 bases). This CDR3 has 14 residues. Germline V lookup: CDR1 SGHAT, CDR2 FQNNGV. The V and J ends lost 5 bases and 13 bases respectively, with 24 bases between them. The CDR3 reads CASSNTKHRDSNYF. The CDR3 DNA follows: TGTGCCAGCAGCAATACCAAGCACCGGGACTCTAATTACTTC.

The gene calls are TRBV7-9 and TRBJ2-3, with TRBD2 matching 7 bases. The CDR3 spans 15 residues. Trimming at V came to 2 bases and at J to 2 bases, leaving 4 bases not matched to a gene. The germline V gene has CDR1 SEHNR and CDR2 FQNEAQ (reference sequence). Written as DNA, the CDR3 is TGTGCCAGCAGCTTATTCGGGGGGTTCACAGATACGCAGTATTTT. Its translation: CASSLFGGFTDTQYF.

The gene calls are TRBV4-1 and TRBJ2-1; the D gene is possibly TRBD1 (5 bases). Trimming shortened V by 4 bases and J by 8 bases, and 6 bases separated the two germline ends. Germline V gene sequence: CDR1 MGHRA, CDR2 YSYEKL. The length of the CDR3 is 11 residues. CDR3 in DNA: TGCGCCAGCAGCCTCAGGGATGAGCAGTTCTTC. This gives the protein CASSLRDEQFF.

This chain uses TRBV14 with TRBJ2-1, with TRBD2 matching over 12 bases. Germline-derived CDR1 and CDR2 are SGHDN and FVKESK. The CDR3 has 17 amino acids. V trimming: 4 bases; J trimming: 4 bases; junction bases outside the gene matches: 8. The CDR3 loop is CASSPQRGLAGYNEQFF. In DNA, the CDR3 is TGTGCCAGCAGCCCCCAACGGGGACTAGCGGGTTACAATGAGCAGTTCTTC.

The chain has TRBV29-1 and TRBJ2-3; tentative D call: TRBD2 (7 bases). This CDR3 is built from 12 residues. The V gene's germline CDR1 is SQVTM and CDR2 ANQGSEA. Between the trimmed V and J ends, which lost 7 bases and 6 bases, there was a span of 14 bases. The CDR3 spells CSGGGAGDTQYF. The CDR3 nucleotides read TGCAGCGGCGGGGGCGCAGGGGATACGCAGTATTTT.

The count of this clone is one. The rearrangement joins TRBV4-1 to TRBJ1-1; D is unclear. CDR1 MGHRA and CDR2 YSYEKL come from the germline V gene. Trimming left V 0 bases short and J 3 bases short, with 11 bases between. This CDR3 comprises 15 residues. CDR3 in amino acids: CASSQDRREHTEAFF. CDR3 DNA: TGCGCCAGCAGCCAAGATCGGAGGGAGCACACTGAAGCTTTCTTT.

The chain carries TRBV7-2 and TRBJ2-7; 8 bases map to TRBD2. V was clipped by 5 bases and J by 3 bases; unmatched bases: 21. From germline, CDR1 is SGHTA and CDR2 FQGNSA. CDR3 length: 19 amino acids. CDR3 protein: CASSQTTAGGLLRIYEQYF. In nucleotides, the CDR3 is TGTGCCAGCAGCCAGACTACGGCGGGGGGACTTCTCCGTATCTACGAGCAGTACTTC.

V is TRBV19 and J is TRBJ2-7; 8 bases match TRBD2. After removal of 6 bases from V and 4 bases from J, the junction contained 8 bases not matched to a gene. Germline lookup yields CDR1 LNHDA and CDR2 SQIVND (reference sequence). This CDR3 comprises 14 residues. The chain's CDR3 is CASRESGRRYEQYF. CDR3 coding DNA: TGTGCCAGTAGGGAAAGCGGGAGAAGATACGAGCAGTACTTC.

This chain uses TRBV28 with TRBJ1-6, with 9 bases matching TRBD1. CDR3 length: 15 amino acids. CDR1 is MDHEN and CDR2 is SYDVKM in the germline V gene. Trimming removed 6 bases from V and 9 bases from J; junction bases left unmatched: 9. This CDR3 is CASRDTGGSGSPLHF. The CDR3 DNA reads TGTGCCAGCAGGGACACAGGGGGCTCGGGTTCACCCCTCCACTTT.

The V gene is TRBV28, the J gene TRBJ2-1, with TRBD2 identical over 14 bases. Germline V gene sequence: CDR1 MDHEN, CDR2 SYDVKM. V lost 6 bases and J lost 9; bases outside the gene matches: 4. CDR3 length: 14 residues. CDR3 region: CASRTSGRGPEQFF. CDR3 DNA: TGTGCCAGCAGGACTAGCGGGAGGGGACCTGAGCAGTTCTTC.